This TCR beta chain comes out of a study of T cell repertoires in cytomegalovirus infection. Study-wide results and caveats: The study found HLA-C-restricted CMV-specific TCR beta clonotypes dominating the ex vivo response.

This CDR3 is built from 16 residues. Germline CDR1 MNHGY, CDR2 SAAAGT. Between the trimmed V and J ends, which lost 4 bases and 2 bases, there was a span of 16 bases. TCRdb ran MiXCR on the reads and lists one entry per CDR3 protein. The sample lists more than 200,000 distinct CDR3 sequences, over 8% seen once, with about 15% in the top ten. This clonotype was seen a few times. Its antigen is unknown. V is TRBV6-8 and J is TRBJ2-3; possibly TRBD1 for D (6 bases). The sample comprised PBMCs. This receptor was taken from a human donor in good health (CMV status not recorded). Some clones in this sample may be carry-over from other donors' samples. The CDR3 spells CASSFFPGQHTDTQYF. CDR3 DNA sequence: TGTGCCAGCAGTTTCTTTCCGGGACAACACACAGATACGCAGTATTTT.